This entry is about one T cell receptor beta chain. The V gene's germline CDR1 is MDHEN and CDR2 SYDVKM. This CDR3 is built from 17 residues. V was pared by 7 bases and J by 0 bases, with 21 bases between. 13 Jbeta primers and 60 Vbeta primers were used for the PCR. TCRdb's copy holds only in-frame clones and misses some; the assay was immunoSEQ multiplex PCR. This table has about 55,000 clones, 82% appearing once. The sample is drawn from a study of cytomegalovirus exposure and HLA in healthy donors. The receptor was isolated from a man between 25 and 39 years old in good health and CMV-seronegative. Sequenced input: PBMCs. The chain is built from TRBV28 and TRBJ1-1; perhaps TRBD1 as D (6 bases). This CDR3 is CASIPEGGGRMNTEAFF. CDR3 DNA sequence: TGTGCCAGCATTCCCGAGGGGGGGGGAAGGATGAACACTGAAGCTTTCTTT.